This T cell receptor (beta chain) was recorded in a study of PD-1 blockade in classical Hodgkin lymphoma. Regarding this clone: Its specificity is unknown.

Sequencing was performed with immunoSEQ multiplex PCR; in TCRdb, only in-frame clones are kept and a portion is missing. This table has 25,000 to 35,000 clones, more than 65% appearing once. V was clipped by 0 bases and J by 9 bases, with 13 bases between them. This CDR3 has 15 amino acids. CDR1 is SGHKS and CDR2 is YYEKEE in the germline V gene (reference sequence). Regarding time point: cycle 4 day 1 (C4D1), after more than five weeks of nivolumab. Patients all relapsed after autologous stem cell transplantation, and there was variation in brentuximab vedotin exposure. Study-wide results and caveats: Patients newly diagnosed and complete responders had comparable baseline diversity.

This receptor was taken from a human donor with classical Hodgkin lymphoma. The rearrangement links TRBV5-5 to TRBJ1-6; D might be TRBD1 (5 bases). Source: peripheral blood mononuclear cells (PBMCs), taken before the fourth cycle of nivolumab. The CDR3: CASSLEGQGRSPLHF. The CDR3 nucleotides are TGTGCCAGCAGCTTGGAAGGTCAGGGACGTTCACCCCTCCACTTT. Full variable domain (missing parts from reference TRBV5-5 and TRBJ1-6): DAGVTQSPTHLIKTRGQQVTLRCSPISGHKSVSWYQQVLGQGPQFIFQYYEKEERGRGNFPDRFSARQFPNYSSELNVNALLLGDSALYLCASSLEGQGRSPLHFGNGTRLTVT.